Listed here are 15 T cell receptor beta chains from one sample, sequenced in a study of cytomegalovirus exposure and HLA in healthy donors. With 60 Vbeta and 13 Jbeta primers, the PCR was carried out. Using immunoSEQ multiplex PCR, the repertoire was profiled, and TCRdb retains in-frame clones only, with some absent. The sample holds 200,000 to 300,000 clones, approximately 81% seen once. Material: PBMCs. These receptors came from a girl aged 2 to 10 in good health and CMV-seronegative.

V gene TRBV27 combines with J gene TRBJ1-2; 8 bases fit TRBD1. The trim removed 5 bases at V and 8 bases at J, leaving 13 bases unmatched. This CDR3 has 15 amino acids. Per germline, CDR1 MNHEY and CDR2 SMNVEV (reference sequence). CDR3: CASSPRPQGARGYTF. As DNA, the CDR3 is TGTGCCAGCAGTCCTCGCCCCCAGGGGGCGCGGGGCTACACCTTC.

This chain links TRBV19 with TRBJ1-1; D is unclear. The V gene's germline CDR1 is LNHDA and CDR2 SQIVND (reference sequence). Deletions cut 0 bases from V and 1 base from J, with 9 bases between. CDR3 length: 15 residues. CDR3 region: CASSIEALRNTEAFF. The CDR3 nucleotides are TGTGCCAGTAGTATAGAGGCATTACGGAACACTGAAGCTTTCTTT.

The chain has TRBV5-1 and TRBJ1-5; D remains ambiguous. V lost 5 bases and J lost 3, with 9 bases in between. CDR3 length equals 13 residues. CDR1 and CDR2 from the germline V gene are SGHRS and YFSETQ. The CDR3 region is CASSREPNQPQHF. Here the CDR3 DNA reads TGCGCCAGCAGTCGGGAACCCAATCAGCCCCAGCATTTT.

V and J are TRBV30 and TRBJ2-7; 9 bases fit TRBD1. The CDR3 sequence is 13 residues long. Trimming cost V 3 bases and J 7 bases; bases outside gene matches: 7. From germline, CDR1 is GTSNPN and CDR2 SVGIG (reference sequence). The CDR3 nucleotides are TGTGCCTGGAGCACAGGGGGCTTGCAGGAGCAGTACTTC. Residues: CAWSTGGLQEQYF.

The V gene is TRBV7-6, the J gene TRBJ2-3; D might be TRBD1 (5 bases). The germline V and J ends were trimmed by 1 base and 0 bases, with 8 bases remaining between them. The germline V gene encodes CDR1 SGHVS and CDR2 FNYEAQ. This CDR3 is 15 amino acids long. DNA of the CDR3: TGTGCCAGCAGCTTAGAGGGGTGGAGCACAGATACGCAGTATTTT. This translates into CASSLEGWSTDTQYF.

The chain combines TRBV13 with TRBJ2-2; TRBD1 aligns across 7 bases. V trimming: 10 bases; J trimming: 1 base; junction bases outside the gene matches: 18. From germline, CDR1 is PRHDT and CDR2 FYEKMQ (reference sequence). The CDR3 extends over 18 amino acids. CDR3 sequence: CATSQGGRGSLNTGELFF. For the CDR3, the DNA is TGTGCCACCTCTCAAGGGGGCAGGGGTTCCCTGAACACCGGGGAGCTGTTTTTT. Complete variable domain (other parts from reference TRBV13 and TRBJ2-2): AAGVIQSPRHLIKEKRETATLKCYPIPRHDTVYWYQQGPGQDPQFLISFYEKMQSDKGSIPDRFSAQQFSDYHSELNMSSLELGDSALYFCATSQGGRGSLNTGELFFGEGSRLTVL.

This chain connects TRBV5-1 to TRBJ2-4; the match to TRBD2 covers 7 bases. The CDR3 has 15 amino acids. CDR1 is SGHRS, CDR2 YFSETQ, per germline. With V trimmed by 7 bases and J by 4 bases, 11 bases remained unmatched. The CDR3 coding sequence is TGCGCCAGCCGCTCTCTTCAGGGAGGGAAAAACATTCAGTACTTC. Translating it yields CASRSLQGGKNIQYF.

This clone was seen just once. The CDR3 sequence: CASSEAHSGANVLTF. The CDR3 region has the DNA TGTGCCAGCAGTGAAGCCCACTCTGGGGCCAACGTCCTGACTTTC. The chain uses TRBV2 and TRBJ2-6; D is unresolved. The ends were cut back, 0 bases at V and 0 bases at J, with 3 bases in the middle. Looked up from germline, CDR1 is SNHLY and CDR2 is FYNNEI. The CDR3 has 15 amino acids.

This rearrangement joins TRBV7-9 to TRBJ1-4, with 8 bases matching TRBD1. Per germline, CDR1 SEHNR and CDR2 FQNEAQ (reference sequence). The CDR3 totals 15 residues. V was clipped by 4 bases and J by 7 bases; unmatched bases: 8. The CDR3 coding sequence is TGTGCCAGCAGCTCGGGGGACAGGCCCTTTGAAAAACTGTTTTTT. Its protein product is CASSSGDRPFEKLFF.

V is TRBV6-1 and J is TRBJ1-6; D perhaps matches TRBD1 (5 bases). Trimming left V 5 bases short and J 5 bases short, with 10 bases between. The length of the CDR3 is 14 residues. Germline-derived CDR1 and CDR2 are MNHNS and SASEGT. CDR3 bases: TGTGCCAGCAGTCGACAGTTGAATAATTCACCCCTCCACTTT. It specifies CASSRQLNNSPLHF.

In nucleotides, the CDR3 is TGTGCCAGCAGTGAAAGGCGGCCGGAGCAGTTCTTC. This encodes CASSERRPEQFF. This chain joins TRBV2 and TRBJ2-1; D unclear. The CDR3 runs to 12 residues. Germline assignment: CDR1 SNHLY and CDR2 FYNNEI. V was cut by 2 bases and J by 10 bases, with 9 bases left in between.

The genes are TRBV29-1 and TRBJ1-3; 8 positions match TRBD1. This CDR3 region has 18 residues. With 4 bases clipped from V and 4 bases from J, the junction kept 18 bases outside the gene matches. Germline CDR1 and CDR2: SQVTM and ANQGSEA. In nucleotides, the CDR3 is TGCAGCGTTGCATCTCTCGTAGACAGGGGAGGAGCGGGAAACACCATATATTTT. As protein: CSVASLVDRGGAGNTIYF.

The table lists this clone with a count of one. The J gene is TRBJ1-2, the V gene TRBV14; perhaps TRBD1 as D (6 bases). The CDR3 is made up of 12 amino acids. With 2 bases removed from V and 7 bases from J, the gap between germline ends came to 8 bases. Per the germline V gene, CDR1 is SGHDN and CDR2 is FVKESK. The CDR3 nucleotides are TGTGCCAGCAGCCAACAGGGGTTTGGCTACACCTTC. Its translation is CASSQQGFGYTF.

The CDR3 reads CASSSDGTSLYEQYF. DNA of the CDR3: TGCGCCAGCAGCTCCGACGGGACTAGCCTTTACGAGCAGTACTTC. This chain connects TRBV5-1 to TRBJ2-7, with 9 bases identical to TRBD2. In germline, CDR1 is SGHRS, CDR2 YFSETQ. V lost 3 bases, J lost 4 bases, and 8 bases stayed unmatched. The CDR3 consists of 15 residues.

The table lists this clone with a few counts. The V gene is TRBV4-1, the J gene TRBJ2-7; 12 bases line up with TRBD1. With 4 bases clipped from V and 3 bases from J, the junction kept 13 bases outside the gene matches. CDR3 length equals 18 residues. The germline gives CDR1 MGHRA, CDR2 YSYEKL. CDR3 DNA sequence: TGCGCCAGCAGCCCCAGCCGGGACAGGGGGCGAAAAGGCTACGAGCAGTACTTC. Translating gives CASSPSRDRGRKGYEQYF.